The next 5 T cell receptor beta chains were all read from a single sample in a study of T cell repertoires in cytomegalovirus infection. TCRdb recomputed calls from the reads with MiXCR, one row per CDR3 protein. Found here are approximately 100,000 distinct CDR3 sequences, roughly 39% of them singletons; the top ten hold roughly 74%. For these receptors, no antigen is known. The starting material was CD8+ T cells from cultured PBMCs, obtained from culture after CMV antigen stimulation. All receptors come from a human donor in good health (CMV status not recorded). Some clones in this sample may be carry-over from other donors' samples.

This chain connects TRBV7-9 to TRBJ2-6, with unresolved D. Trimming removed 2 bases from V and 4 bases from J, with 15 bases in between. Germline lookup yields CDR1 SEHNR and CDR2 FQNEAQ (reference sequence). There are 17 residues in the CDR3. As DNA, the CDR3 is TGTGCCAGCAGCTTAATGGGCACATCTCTCGGGGCCAACGTCCTGACTTTC. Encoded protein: CASSLMGTSLGANVLTF.

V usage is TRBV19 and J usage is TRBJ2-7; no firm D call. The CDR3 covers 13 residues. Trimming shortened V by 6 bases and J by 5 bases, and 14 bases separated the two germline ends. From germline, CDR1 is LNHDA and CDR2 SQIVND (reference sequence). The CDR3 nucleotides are TGTGCCAGTAGCAAAGCGTATACTCACGAGCAGTACTTC. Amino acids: CASSKAYTHEQYF.

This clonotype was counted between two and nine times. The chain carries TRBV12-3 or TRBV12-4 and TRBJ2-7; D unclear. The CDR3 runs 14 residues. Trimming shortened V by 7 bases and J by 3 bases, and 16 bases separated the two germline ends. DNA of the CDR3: TGTGCCAGCAACCCGCACGGATATATCTACGAGCAGTACTTC. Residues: CASNPHGYIYEQYF.

CDR3 nucleotides: TGTGCCAGCAGCTTAAGCGCGTTCGGGACAGGGGCTTACAATGAGCAGTTCTTC. Translated, it gives CASSLSAFGTGAYNEQFF. The chain couples TRBV7-9 to TRBJ2-1, with 10 bases identical to TRBD1. This CDR3 spans 18 amino acids. Trimming cost V 2 bases and J 4 bases; bases outside gene matches: 11. The germline gives CDR1 SEHNR, CDR2 FQNEAQ (reference sequence).

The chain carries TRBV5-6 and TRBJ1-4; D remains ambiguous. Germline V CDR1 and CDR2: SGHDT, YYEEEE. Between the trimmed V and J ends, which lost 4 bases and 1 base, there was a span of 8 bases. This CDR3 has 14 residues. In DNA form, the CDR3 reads TGTGCCAGCAGCGGTGCGGGAACTAATGAAAAACTGTTTTTT. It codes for CASSGAGTNEKLFF. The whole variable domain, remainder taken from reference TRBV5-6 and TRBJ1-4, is DAGVTQSPTHLIKTRGQQVTLRCSPKSGHDTVSWYQQALGQGPQFIFQYYEEEERQRGNFPDRFSGHQFPNYSSELNVNALLLGDSALYLCASSGAGTNEKLFFGSGTQLSVL.